This entry lists 4 T cell receptor beta chains sequenced from one sample in a study of cytomegalovirus exposure and HLA in healthy donors. PCR primers comprised 60 Vbeta and 13 Jbeta primers. Measured with immunoSEQ multiplex PCR; TCRdb has only the in-frame clones, and not every one. The table lists about 140,000 clones, roughly 76% of them singletons. The sample consisted of PBMCs. The receptors originated from a woman in her thirties or forties in good health and CMV-seronegative.

This sequence joins TRBV5-1 and TRBJ2-5; 7 bases line up with TRBD1. The J call is uncertain, as TRBJ2-7 better fits the DNA end. CDR1 and CDR2 from the germline V gene are SGHRS and YFSETQ. This CDR3 is 14 amino acids long. In DNA, the CDR3 is TGCGCCAGCAGCCCCGGGACAGCATCCTACGAGCAGTACTTC. Protein: CASSPGTASYEQYF.

The V gene is TRBV5-1, the J gene TRBJ2-5, with 13 bases lining up with TRBD2. Germline loops: CDR1 SGHRS, CDR2 YFSETQ. V lost 4 bases to trimming and J lost 5 bases; unmatched junction nucleotides: 5. The CDR3 sequence is 15 residues long. The CDR3 reads CASSRTSGGGETQYF. In DNA, the CDR3 is TGCGCCAGCAGCCGGACTAGCGGGGGCGGGGAGACCCAGTACTTC.

V and J are TRBV18 and TRBJ2-5, with D possibly being TRBD2 (5 bases). Germline CDR1 is KGHSH and CDR2 is LQKENI. Trimming pared 0 bases from V and 5 bases from J, leaving 16 bases between. This CDR3 has 16 residues. CDR3 residues: CASSPPSLAVGETQYF. CDR3 bases: TGTGCCAGCTCACCACCGTCCCTAGCAGTCGGGGAGACCCAGTACTTC.

The genes are TRBV19 and TRBJ2-1; 10 bases agree with TRBD1. From germline, CDR1 is LNHDA and CDR2 SQIVND (reference sequence). The V and J ends lost 6 bases and 7 bases, in that order; junction bases with no gene match: 6. The CDR3 sequence is 14 residues long. Here the CDR3 reads CASSRDRGMNEQFF. As DNA, the CDR3 is TGTGCCAGTAGCCGGGACAGGGGTATGAATGAGCAGTTCTTC.